This is a list of T cell receptor beta chains from one sample in a study of immune evolution from preneoplasia to lung adenocarcinoma. Clones were sequenced by immunoSEQ multiplex PCR, and TCRdb holds only the in-frame ones, with some missing. Altogether roughly 38,000 clones are present, roughly 74% being singletons, with the ten largest covering 6% to 7%. Sequencing was carried out using FFPE invasive lung adenocarcinoma tissue. The receptors here all came from a person between 55 and 69 years old with lung adenocarcinoma. Both conserved end residues are trimmed from each CDR3.

V gene	CDR3 protein
TRBV18	ASSPTLNPYEQY
TRBV19	ASSSGSPRQY
TRBV9	ASTKRESRGEQF
TRBV11-3	ASRFQGYTQY
TRBV2	ASTSERASIYEQY
TRBV7-6	ASTGGHEAF
TRBV2	ASNPGQGGYNEQF
TRBV7-9	ASSASRTQY
TRBV2	ASSEIRTGENIQY
TRBV5-1	ASSPQGGVYNEQF
TRBV28	ASRPSQGPTQY
TRBV7-2	ASSALHEQY
TRBV29-1	SAEPGETQY
TRBV5-6	ASSSLRGSEQF
TRBV5-4	ASSLAGGQQETQY
TRBV23-1	GWGGRAVPDTQY
TRBV7-2	ASKPDNSQETQY
TRBV11-2	ASSLGGGDRGFRETQY
TRBV28	ASRGSISGNTIY
TRBV11-2	ASSLGGSAEQETQY
TRBV25-1	ASSEYRDSSPQH
TRBV18	ASSPSTREQY
TRBV18	ASSPRTSGGNIQY
TRBV9	ASSVDRATYNEQF
TRBV14	ASSQDRGRPSGTQY
TRBV29-1	SLRGGNTQY
TRBV7-2	ASSFPNVAGRTDTQY
TRBV28	ASSSGTLGGNIQY
TRBV5-1	ASSLEGAVGELF
TRBV7-6	ASSSGTGGVYEQY